A single TCR beta chain is shown here with its context. Its antigen is currently unknown. The data derive from a study of human T cells and chemical hapten exposure. Findings and caveats of the study: The study found expanded TCRs formed significantly more large CDR3 similarity clusters than controls.

The trim removed 3 bases at V and 4 bases at J, leaving 8 bases unmatched. The CDR3 contains 17 residues. Germline assignment: CDR1 KGHDR and CDR2 SFDVKD. Time point denoted: patch test 2, 6 weeks after DPC sensitization. The treatment: therapeutic diphenylcyclopropenone sensitization with weekly scalp DPC. Each CDR3 protein gets one entry after TCRdb re-called the RACE reads with MiXCR. The repertoire includes roughly 140,000 distinct CDR3 sequences, roughly 10% of them detected once, and about 1.3% sits in the top ten. The chain is built from TRBV24-1 and TRBJ2-6; 7 nucleotides line up with TRBD1. This sequence originates from a woman aged 45-65 years with alopecia areata. Some clones in this sample may be carry-over from other donors' samples. Source: whole blood, taken in connection with sensitization to the hapten diphenylcyclopropenone (DPC). This CDR3 is CATSDTLGTDGANVLTF. CDR3 in DNA: TGTGCCACCAGTGATACGCTCGGGACAGACGGGGCCAACGTCCTGACTTTC.